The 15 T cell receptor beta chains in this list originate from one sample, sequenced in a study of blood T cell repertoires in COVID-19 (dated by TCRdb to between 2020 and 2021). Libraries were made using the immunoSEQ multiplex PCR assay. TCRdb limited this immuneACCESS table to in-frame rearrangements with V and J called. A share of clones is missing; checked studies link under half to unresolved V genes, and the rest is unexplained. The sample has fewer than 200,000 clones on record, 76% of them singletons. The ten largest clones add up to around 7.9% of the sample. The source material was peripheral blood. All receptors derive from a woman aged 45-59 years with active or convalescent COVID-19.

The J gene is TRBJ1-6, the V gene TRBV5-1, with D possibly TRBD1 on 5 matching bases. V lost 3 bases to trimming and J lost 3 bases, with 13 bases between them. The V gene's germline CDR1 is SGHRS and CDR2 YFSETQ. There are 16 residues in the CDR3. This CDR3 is CASSSDGGYYNSPLHF. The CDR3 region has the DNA TGCGCCAGCAGCTCGGACGGGGGGTACTATAATTCACCCCTCCACTTT. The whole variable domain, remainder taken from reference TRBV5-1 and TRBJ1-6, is KAGVTQTPRYLIKTRGQQVTLSCSPISGHRSVSWYQQTPGQGLQFLFEYFSETQRNKGNFPGRFSGRQFSNSRSEMNVSTLELGDSALYLCASSSDGGYYNSPLHFGNGTRLTVT.

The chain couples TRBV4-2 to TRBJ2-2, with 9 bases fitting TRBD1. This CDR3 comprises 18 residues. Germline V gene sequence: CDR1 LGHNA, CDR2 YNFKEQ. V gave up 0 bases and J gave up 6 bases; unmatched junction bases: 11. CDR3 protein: CASSQDPDRGGGPGELFF. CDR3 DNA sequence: TGTGCCAGCAGCCAAGACCCGGACAGGGGCGGTGGCCCCGGGGAGCTGTTTTTT.

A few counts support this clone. The CDR3 coding sequence is TGCGCCAGCAGCCCAGGACAGGGGGAGGATGGCTACACCTTC. This encodes CASSPGQGEDGYTF. This chain uses TRBV5-1 with TRBJ1-2; 10 bases line up with TRBD1. From germline, CDR1 is SGHRS and CDR2 YFSETQ. Trimming removed 4 bases from V and 6 bases from J; junction bases left unmatched: 6. The CDR3 has 14 residues.

CDR3 nucleotides: TGTGCCAGCAGCCCCCTCGGGAGCGGCCACAATGAGCAGTTCTTC. Residues: CASSPLGSGHNEQFF. The rearrangement joins TRBV7-7 to TRBJ2-1, with D maybe TRBD2 (6 bases). Germline-derived CDR1 and CDR2 are SSHAT and FNYEAQ (reference sequence). V lost 5 bases and J lost 5, with 16 bases in between. The CDR3 extends over 15 amino acids.

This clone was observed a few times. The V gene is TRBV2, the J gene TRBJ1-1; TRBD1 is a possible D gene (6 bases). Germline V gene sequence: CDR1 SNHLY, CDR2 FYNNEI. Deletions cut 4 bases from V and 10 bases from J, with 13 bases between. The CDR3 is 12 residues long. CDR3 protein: CASSGNGTPAFF. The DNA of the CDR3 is TGTGCCAGCAGTGGGAACGGGACACCAGCTTTCTTT.

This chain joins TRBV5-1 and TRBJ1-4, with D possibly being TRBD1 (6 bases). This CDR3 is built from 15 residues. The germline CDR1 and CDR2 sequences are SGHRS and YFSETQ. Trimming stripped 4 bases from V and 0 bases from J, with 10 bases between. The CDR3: CASSQEGATNEKLFF. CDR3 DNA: TGCGCCAGCAGCCAAGAGGGGGCAACTAATGAAAAACTGTTTTTT.

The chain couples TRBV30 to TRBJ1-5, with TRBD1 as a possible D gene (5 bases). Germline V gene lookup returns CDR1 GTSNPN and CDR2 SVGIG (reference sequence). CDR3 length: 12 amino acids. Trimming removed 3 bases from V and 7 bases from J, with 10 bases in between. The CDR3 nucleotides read TGTGCCTGGAGCAGGGCCGGACAGCCCCAGCATTTT. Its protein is CAWSRAGQPQHF.

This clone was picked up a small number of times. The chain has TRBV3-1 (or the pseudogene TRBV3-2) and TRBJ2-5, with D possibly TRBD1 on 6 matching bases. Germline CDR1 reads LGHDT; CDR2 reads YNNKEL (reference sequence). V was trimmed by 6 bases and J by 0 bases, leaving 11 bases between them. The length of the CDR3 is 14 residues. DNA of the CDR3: TGTGCCAGCAGTCAAAGGGGGTACCAAGAGACCCAGTACTTC. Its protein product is CASSQRGYQETQYF.

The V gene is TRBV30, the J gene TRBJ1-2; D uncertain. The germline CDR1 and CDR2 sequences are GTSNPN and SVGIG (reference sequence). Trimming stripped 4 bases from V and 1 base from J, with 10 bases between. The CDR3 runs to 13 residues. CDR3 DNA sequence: TGTGCCTGGAACCGTTGGAGTAACTATGGCTACACCTTC. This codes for CAWNRWSNYGYTF. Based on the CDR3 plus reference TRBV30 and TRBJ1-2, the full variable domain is SQTIHQWPATLVQPVGSPLSLECTVEGTSNPNLYWYRQAAGRGLQLLFYSVGIGQISSEVPQNLSASRPQDRQFILSSKKLLLSDSGFYLCAWNRWSNYGYTFGSGTRLTVV.

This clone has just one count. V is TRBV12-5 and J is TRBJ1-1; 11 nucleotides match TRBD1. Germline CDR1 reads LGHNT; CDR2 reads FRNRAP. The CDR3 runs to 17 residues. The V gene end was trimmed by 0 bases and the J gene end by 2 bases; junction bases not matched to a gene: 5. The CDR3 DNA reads TGTGCTAGTGGTTTGGTACTAGGACAGGGGGCTAACACTGAAGCTTTCTTT. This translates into CASGLVLGQGANTEAFF.

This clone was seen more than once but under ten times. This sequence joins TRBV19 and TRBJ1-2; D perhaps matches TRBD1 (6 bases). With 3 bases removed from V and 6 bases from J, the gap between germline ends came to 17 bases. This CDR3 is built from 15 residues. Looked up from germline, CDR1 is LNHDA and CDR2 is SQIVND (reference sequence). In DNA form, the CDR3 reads TGTGCCAGTAGTATGAGCGTCAGGGGAGGGGATGGCTACACCTTC. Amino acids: CASSMSVRGGDGYTF. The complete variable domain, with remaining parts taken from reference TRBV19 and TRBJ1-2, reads DGGITQSPKYLFRKEGQNVTLSCEQNLNHDAMYWYRQDPGQGLRLIYYSQIVNDFQKGDIAEGYSVSREKKESFPLTVTSAQKNPTAFYLCASSMSVRGGDGYTFGSGTRLTVV.

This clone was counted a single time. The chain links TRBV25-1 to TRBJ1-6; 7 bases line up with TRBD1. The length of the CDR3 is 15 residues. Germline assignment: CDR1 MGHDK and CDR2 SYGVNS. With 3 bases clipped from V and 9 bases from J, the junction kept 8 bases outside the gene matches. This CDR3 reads CASSDLTGAGSPLHF. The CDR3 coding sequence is TGTGCCAGCAGTGATCTCACAGGGGCTGGTTCACCCCTCCACTTT.

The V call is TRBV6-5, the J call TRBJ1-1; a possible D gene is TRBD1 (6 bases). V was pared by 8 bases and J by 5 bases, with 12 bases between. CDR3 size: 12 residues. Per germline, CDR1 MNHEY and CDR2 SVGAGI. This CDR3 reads CASGPGATEAFF. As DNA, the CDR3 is TGTGCCAGCGGACCAGGGGCAACTGAAGCTTTCTTT.

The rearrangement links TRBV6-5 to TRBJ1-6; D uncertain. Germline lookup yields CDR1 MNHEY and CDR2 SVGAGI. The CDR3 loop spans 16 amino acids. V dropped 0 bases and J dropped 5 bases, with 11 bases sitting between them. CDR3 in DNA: TGTGCCAGCAGTTACTCTAGGAGGCTTAATAATTCACCCCTCCACTTT. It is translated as CASSYSRRLNNSPLHF.

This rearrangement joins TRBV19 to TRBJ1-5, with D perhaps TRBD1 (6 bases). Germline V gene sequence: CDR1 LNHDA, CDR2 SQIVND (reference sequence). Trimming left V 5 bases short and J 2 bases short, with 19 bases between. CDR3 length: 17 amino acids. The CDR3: CASSLEWTARGNQPQHF. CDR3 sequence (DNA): TGTGCCAGTAGTCTGGAATGGACAGCTAGGGGCAATCAGCCCCAGCATTTT. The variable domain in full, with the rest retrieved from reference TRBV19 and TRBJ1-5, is DGGITQSPKYLFRKEGQNVTLSCEQNLNHDAMYWYRQDPGQGLRLIYYSQIVNDFQKGDIAEGYSVSREKKESFPLTVTSAQKNPTAFYLCASSLEWTARGNQPQHFGDGTRLSIL.